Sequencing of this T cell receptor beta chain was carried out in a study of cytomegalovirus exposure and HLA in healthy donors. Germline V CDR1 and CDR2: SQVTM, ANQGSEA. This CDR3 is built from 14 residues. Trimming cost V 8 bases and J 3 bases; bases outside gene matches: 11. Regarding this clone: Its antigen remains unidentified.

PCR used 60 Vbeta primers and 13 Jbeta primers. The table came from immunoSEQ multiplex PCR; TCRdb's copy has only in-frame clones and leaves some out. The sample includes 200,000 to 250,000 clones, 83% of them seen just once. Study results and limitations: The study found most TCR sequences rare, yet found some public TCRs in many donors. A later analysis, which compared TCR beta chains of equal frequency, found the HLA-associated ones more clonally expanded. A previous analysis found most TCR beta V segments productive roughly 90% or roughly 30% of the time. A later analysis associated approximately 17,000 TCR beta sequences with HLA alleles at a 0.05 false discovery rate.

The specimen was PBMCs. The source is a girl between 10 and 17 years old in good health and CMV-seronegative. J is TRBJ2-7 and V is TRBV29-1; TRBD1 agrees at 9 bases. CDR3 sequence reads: CSIARSTGGYEQYF. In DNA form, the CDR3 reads TGCAGCATAGCACGATCGACAGGGGGCTACGAGCAGTACTTC.